This is a list of T cell receptor beta chains from one sample in a study of blood T cell repertoires in COVID-19. Here immunoSEQ multiplex PCR was the method, and the copy in TCRdb shows in-frame clones only, minus some. The data show over 130,000 clones, with approximately 88% seen just once and about 28% held by the top ten. Sequencing input: peripheral blood. These receptors all stem from a human donor in a cohort sampled during active COVID-19. The CDR3 runs from the conserved cysteine through the conserved F or W. D genes are given only for firm matches. The size entry is marked missing in some rows and otherwise reads once, few, many or a size class.

-	TRBD1	TRBV2	TRBJ1-2	TGTGCCAGCAGCGAGGGGGCGCGGGGCTACACCTTC	CASSEGARGYTF
-	-	TRBV11-2	TRBJ1-5	TGTGCCAGCAGCTTAGTACCGGATCAGCCCCAGCATTTT	CASSLVPDQPQHF
once	-	TRBV6-8	TRBJ2-1	TGTGCCAGCAGTTACCGGACTCCTAACAATGAGCAGTTCTTC	CASSYRTPNNEQFF
-	-	TRBV30	TRBJ2-7	TGTGCCTGGAGTGTAACAGGACCCTACGAGCAGTACTTC	CAWSVTGPYEQYF
-	-	TRBV29-1	TRBJ2-1	TGCAGCGTTGGTTTATCCAGCTCCTACAATGAGCAGTTCTTC	CSVGLSSSYNEQFF
-	-	TRBV11-2	TRBJ1-6	TGTGCCAGCACCGAAACAGGGTTGGGATCACCCCTCCACTTT	CASTETGLGSPLHF
-	-	TRBV10-3	TRBJ1-1	TGTGCCACCCTAATGAACACTGAAGCTTTCTTT	CATLMNTEAFF
-	-	TRBV15	TRBJ1-5	TGTGCCACCAGCAGACTACTTAGCAATCAGCCCCAGCATTTT	CATSRLLSNQPQHF
-	-	TRBV5-8	TRBJ2-1	TGTGCCAGCAGCCTGCAAGGGGTCAATGAGCAGTTCTTC	CASSLQGVNEQFF
-	-	TRBV29-1	TRBJ2-2	TGCAGCGCCGGGAGATACACCGGGGAGCTGTTTTTT	CSAGRYTGELFF
-	-	TRBV5-1	TRBJ2-3	TGCGCCAGCAGCTTGGAGGGGAAGGGCACAGATACGCAGTATTTT	CASSLEGKGTDTQYF
-	-	TRBV19	TRBJ2-2	TGTGCCAGCACAGTCCTCGGCAAGAACACCGGGGAGCTGTTTTTT	CASTVLGKNTGELFF
-	-	TRBV14	TRBJ2-1	TGTGCCAGCAGCCAAGGTGAGGGATACAATGAGCAGTTCTTC	CASSQGEGYNEQFF
-	TRBD1	TRBV2	TRBJ2-5	TGTGCCAGCAGTTCCCCCTTTGACAGGGAAGAGACCCAGTACTTC	CASSSPFDREETQYF
-	TRBD2	TRBV18	TRBJ2-5	TGTGCCAGCTCCCTTACAGAGGGAGGGGAGACCCAGTACTTC	CASSLTEGGETQYF
-	TRBD1	TRBV27	TRBJ2-2	TGTGCCTGTCGGCGGACAGGGCCATACACCGGGGAGCTGTTTTTT	CACRRTGPYTGELFF
-	-	TRBV7-3	TRBJ1-1	TGTGCCAGCAGCCTTCAAAGGGGAGGCACTGAAGCTTTCTTT	CASSLQRGGTEAFF
once	TRBD1	TRBV6-2/TRBV6-3	TRBJ2-3	TGTGCCAGCAGTTACGACAGGGTATGGGGTACGGTAAGCACAGATACGCAGTATTTT	CASSYDRVWGTVSTDTQYF
-	TRBD1	TRBV6-2/TRBV6-3	TRBJ1-2	TGTGCCAGCAGCCCCTTACCGGGACAGGGGGCTGCTGGCTATGGCTACACCTTC	CASSPLPGQGAAGYGYTF
-	TRBD2	TRBV18	TRBJ2-2	TGTGCCAGCTCGGCGGGAGGACTAGAGACCGGGGAGCTGTTTTTT	CASSAGGLETGELFF
-	-	TRBV30	TRBJ1-5	TGTGCCTGGGGGGTAGGGGGCAATCAGCCCCAGCATTTT	CAWGVGGNQPQHF
-	TRBD1	TRBV7-8	TRBJ2-4	TGTGCCAGCAGCCCCAAGGCCCGACAGGGGTCACTAGCCAAAAACATTCAGTACTTC	CASSPKARQGSLAKNIQYF
-	-	TRBV19	TRBJ2-1	TGTGCCAGTAGTATAGGCAGGGGAGGGAATGAGCAGTTCTTC	CASSIGRGGNEQFF
-	-	TRBV10-3	TRBJ1-4	TGTGCCACCCGCCCTGGGAGCGGCGAAAAACTGTTTTTT	CATRPGSGEKLFF
-	-	TRBV5-1	TRBJ1-6	TGCGCCAGCAGCTTGACCTCCCAAACGGGTTCACCCCTCCACTTT	CASSLTSQTGSPLHF
once	TRBD1	TRBV14	TRBJ2-1	TGTGCCAGCAGCCAAGGAGGGACAGTACACTACAATGAGCAGTTCTTC	CASSQGGTVHYNEQFF
-	-	TRBV12-3/TRBV12-4	TRBJ2-7	TGTGCCAGCAGTGTGACAGGAAGCTACGAGCAGTACTTC	CASSVTGSYEQYF
few	TRBD2	TRBV29-1	TRBJ2-1	TGCAGCGCCCGAGCGGGGGGGCCAGTTGGACAGTTCTTC	CSARAGGPVGQFF
-	-	TRBV7-9	TRBJ1-1	TGTGCCAGCAGCTTTACAGAAGCTAACACTGAAGCTTTCTTT	CASSFTEANTEAFF
-	TRBD1	TRBV3-1/TRBV3-2	TRBJ2-7	TGTGCCAGCAGCCAATTTGGGACAGGGGTCTACTACGAGCAGTACTTC	CASSQFGTGVYYEQYF
few	-	TRBV4-2	TRBJ1-5	TGTGCCAGCAGCCAAGATGAGGCCGGCCTCTATCCCCAGCATTTT	CASSQDEAGLYPQHF
-	TRBD2	TRBV6-6	TRBJ2-3	TGTCAGAGCGGGGGGCGAACAGATACGCAGTATTTT	CQSGGRTDTQYF
-	TRBD1	TRBV2	TRBJ1-4	TGTGCCAGCAGTGAAGGACAGGGTGATGAAAAACTGTTTTTT	CASSEGQGDEKLFF
-	-	TRBV9	TRBJ2-7	TGTGCCAGCAGCGTAGACGGGACCTACGAGCAGTACTTC	CASSVDGTYEQYF
-	-	TRBV6-5	TRBJ2-7	TGTGCCAGCACTTATGGATGGCAGGCTCCCTACGAGCAGTACTTC	CASTYGWQAPYEQYF
-	-	TRBV5-1	TRBJ2-2	TGCGCCAGCAGCGACATGCCTAAAATTGGGGGGGAGCTGTTTTTT	CASSDMPKIGGELFF
-	TRBD2	TRBV2	TRBJ2-5	TGTGCCAGCGGTAACCCGGGACTAGGTGGGGAGACCCAGTACTTC	CASGNPGLGGETQYF
-	TRBD2	TRBV2	TRBJ2-1	TGTGCCAGCAGTCAAAACCCCTTATGGACTAGCGGGGGGGCTGGACGGCAGTTCTTC	CASSQNPLWTSGGAGRQFF
-	-	TRBV5-6	TRBJ2-5	TGTGCCAGCAGCAAAGCGAGGGCGGGAGAGACCCAGTACTTC	CASSKARAGETQYF
-	-	TRBV11-2	TRBJ2-1	TGTGCCAGCAGCCCCCTCCGCGGGCTCTCCAACAATGAGCAGTTCTTC	CASSPLRGLSNNEQFF
-	TRBD2	TRBV4-3	TRBJ2-3	TGCGCCAGCAGCCAACGCTGGCGACTAGCGGGGATTACGCAGTATTTT	CASSQRWRLAGITQYF
-	TRBD1	TRBV14	TRBJ1-3	TGTGCCAGCAGCCAATTCGGGACAGAAACTGGAAACACCATATATTTT	CASSQFGTETGNTIYF
-	TRBD1	TRBV2	TRBJ2-3	TGTGCCACCACCACCGGGACAGGGCCCTTCACAGATACGCAGTATTTT	CATTTGTGPFTDTQYF
-	TRBD1	TRBV12-3/TRBV12-4	TRBJ1-2	TGTGCCAGCAGTTTCCGACAGGGTGCCGGCTACACCTTC	CASSFRQGAGYTF
-	-	TRBV13	TRBJ2-6	TGTGCCAGCAGCCCAGGTCTCTCTGGGGCCAACGTCCTGACTTTC	CASSPGLSGANVLTF
few	TRBD1	TRBV27	TRBJ2-5	TGTGCCAGCAGTTCATACAGGGGCGAGACCCAGTACTTC	CASSSYRGETQYF
-	TRBD1	TRBV6-5	TRBJ2-5	TGTGCCAGCCGCACAGGGGGCGATGGGACCCAGTACTTC	CASRTGGDGTQYF
once	TRBD1	TRBV5-1	TRBJ1-6	TGCGCCAGCAGCTTGGGGACAGGGGAATCACCCCTCCACTTT	CASSLGTGESPLHF